This is a list of T cell receptor beta chains from one sample in a study of T-cell reconstitution after alpha-beta-depleted transplantation in children. TCRdb recomputed calls from the PCR reads with MiXCR, one row per CDR3 protein. Among hundreds of thousands of distinct CDR3 sequences listed, around 17% were seen once. The sample consisted of PBMCs from the stem cell graft donor, taken from the stem cell graft. The receptors stem from a human donor who donated a stem cell graft to a child with acute myeloid leukemia. CDR3s include the opening cysteine and the closing phenylalanine or tryptophan. A D gene is named only where the DNA matches it firmly. The size entry is marked missing in some rows and otherwise reads once, few, many or a size class.

.	TRBV19	TRBJ1-5	.	TGTGCCAGTAGTATACGCCAGGTGAATCAGCCCCAGCATTTT	CASSIRQVNQPQHF
.	TRBV28	TRBJ1-5	many	TGTGCCAGCAGGATACGGACAGTCAATCAGCCCCAGCATTTT	CASRIRTVNQPQHF
.	TRBV7-3	TRBJ2-1	.	TGTGCCAGCAGCTTAACACCTCTCCCCTACAATGAGCAGTTCTTC	CASSLTPLPYNEQFF
.	TRBV2	TRBJ1-5	.	TGTGCCAGCAGTGCCTTGCAATCTAGCAATCAGCCCCAGCATTTT	CASSALQSSNQPQHF
.	TRBV25-1	TRBJ1-1	.	TGTGCCAGCAGGGGGGGCTGGGCCACTGAAGCTTTCTTT	CASRGGWATEAFF
TRBD1	TRBV20-1	TRBJ2-7	many	TGCAGTGCTAGTAGCGGGACAGGGGGCTACGAGCAGTACTTC	CSASSGTGGYEQYF
.	TRBV20-1	TRBJ2-1	many	TGCAGTGCTTATATCGGGGGGCCCACACAGTTCTTC	CSAYIGGPTQFF
.	TRBV5-1	TRBJ2-5	.	TGCGCCAGCAGCTTGGGTGACAGCCCCCAAGAGACCCAGTACTTC	CASSLGDSPQETQYF
TRBD1	TRBV7-9	TRBJ1-2	few	TGTGCCAGCAGCTTAGCCGGCCCAGGGGGCGGGGGTGGCTACACCTTC	CASSLAGPGGGGGYTF
.	TRBV12-3/TRBV12-4	TRBJ1-1	few	TGTGCCAGCAGTCCCCGGGACTTCCCCCCTGAAGCTTTCTTT	CASSPRDFPPEAFF
TRBD1	TRBV27	TRBJ1-5	few	TGTGCCAGCAGTATCCAATCGACAGGGCAGCCCCAGCATTTT	CASSIQSTGQPQHF
TRBD1	TRBV20-1	TRBJ2-1	many	TGCAGTGCAAAATGGGACAGGATCTCCTACAATGAGCAGTTCTTC	CSAKWDRISYNEQFF
TRBD2	TRBV20-1	TRBJ2-7	.	TGCAGTGCCAACGGGGGACTAGCGGGGACCTACGAGCAGTACTTC	CSANGGLAGTYEQYF
.	TRBV20-1	TRBJ2-3	few	TGCAGTGCTAGAGGGCAGACGACGGCGAATACGCAGTATTTT	CSARGQTTANTQYF
.	TRBV7-2	TRBJ2-5	.	TGTGCCAGCAGCTTGGAGGACTCGTACCAAGAGACCCAGTACTTC	CASSLEDSYQETQYF
.	TRBV20-1	TRBJ1-3	many	TGCAGTGCTGCAGAACGGAGTAGCTCTGGAAACACCATATATTTT	CSAAERSSSGNTIYF
.	TRBV20-1	TRBJ2-3	.	TGCAGTCCGCAAAGTTCGGGTACAGATACGCAGTATTTT	CSPQSSGTDTQYF
.	TRBV7-9	TRBJ2-5	once	TGTGCCAGCAGCTTCCCCCGGGGCTTGACCCAGTACTTC	CASSFPRGLTQYF
.	TRBV4-2	TRBJ1-1	.	TGTGCCAGCAGCCAAGAGGCCCGGGCTGAAGCTTTCTTT	CASSQEARAEAFF
TRBD2	TRBV20-1	TRBJ2-2	few	TGCAGTGCGATGGGACTAGCTACCGGGGAGCTGTTTTTT	CSAMGLATGELFF
TRBD1	TRBV6-1	TRBJ2-7	.	TGTGCCATCCGAGGGGACAGGGCACCCTACGAGCAGTACTTC	CAIRGDRAPYEQYF
.	TRBV4-3	TRBJ1-5	few	TGCGCCAGCAGCCAAGATGAAAGGGCCGATCAGCCCCAGCATTTT	CASSQDERADQPQHF
.	TRBV20-1	TRBJ1-1	.	TGCAGTGCTAGAGTGCACCTAAACACGGGCGCCGAGGTTGAAGCTTTCTTT	CSARVHLNTGAEVEAFF
TRBD1	TRBV4-3	TRBJ2-1	many	TGCGCCAGCAGCCAAGATCCGGGACAGGCGTACAATGAGCAGTTCTTC	CASSQDPGQAYNEQFF
.	TRBV10-3	TRBJ2-1	few	TGTGCCGTGACAGATTACAATGAGCAGTTCTTC	CAVTDYNEQFF
TRBD1	TRBV7-2	TRBJ1-2	many	TGTGCCAGCAGCCGGACAGGTCACGGCTACACCTTC	CASSRTGHGYTF
TRBD2	TRBV25-1	TRBJ2-4	few	TGTGCCAGCAGTGGTTACAGGACTAGGGCTGTCTTC	CASSGYRTRAVF
.	TRBV7-8	TRBJ2-7	many	TGTGCCAGCAGCTTTGGGACTTTCTCCTACGAGCAGTACTTC	CASSFGTFSYEQYF
TRBD2	TRBV24-1	TRBJ2-1	.	TGTGCCACCAGTGACCCCACTAGCGGGGGGCCCAATGAGCAGTTCTTC	CATSDPTSGGPNEQFF
TRBD1	TRBV6-5	TRBJ2-3	.	TGTGCCAGCAGTTACGCCGGGACAGGGACCACAGATACGCAGTATTTT	CASSYAGTGTTDTQYF
TRBD2	TRBV6-1	TRBJ2-1	many	TGTGCCAGCAGTGAACTAGCGGGGGGCTACAATGAGCAGTTCTTC	CASSELAGGYNEQFF
.	TRBV15	TRBJ1-5	many	TGTGCCACCAGCAGAGATCTAAGAGTGGATCAGCCCCAGCATTTT	CATSRDLRVDQPQHF
TRBD2	TRBV27	TRBJ2-4	many	TGTGCCAGCAGTTTAGGGCGGGGGGGGCACATTCAGTACTTC	CASSLGRGGHIQYF
.	TRBV15	TRBJ2-1	many	TGTGCCACCAGCAGATCGACAGGTCGGGTTGATTATGAGCAGTTCTTC	CATSRSTGRVDYEQFF
.	TRBV3-1	TRBJ2-5	.	TGTGCCAGCAGCCAAGTACAGGCCCAGGGGCCCCAGTACTTC	CASSQVQAQGPQYF
TRBD1	TRBV29-1	TRBJ2-2	many	TGCAGCGTTGGGGGTCCGGGACAGGTTTCCATCGGGGAGCTGTTTTTT	CSVGGPGQVSIGELFF
.	TRBV20-1	TRBJ2-5	many	TGCAGTGCGTTAGCGGACCAAGAGACCCAGTACTTC	CSALADQETQYF
TRBD2	TRBV12-3/TRBV12-4	TRBJ2-7	many	TGTGCCAGCAGTTTAGAAGCGGGGGGGCCATCGGTCTACGAGCAGTACTTC	CASSLEAGGPSVYEQYF
TRBD1	TRBV6-5	TRBJ2-5	many	TGTGCCAGCAGTTACTCAGACAGGGAACAAGAGACCCAGTACTTC	CASSYSDREQETQYF